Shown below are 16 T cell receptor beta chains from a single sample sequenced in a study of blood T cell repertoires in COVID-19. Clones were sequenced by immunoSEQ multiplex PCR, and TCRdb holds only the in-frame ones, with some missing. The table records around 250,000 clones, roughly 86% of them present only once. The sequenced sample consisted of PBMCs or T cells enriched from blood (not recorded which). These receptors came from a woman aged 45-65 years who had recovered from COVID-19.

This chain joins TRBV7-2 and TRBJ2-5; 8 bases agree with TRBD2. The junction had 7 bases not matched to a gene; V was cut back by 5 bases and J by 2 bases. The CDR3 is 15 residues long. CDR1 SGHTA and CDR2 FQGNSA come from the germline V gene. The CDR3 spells CASSPRGGRQETQYF. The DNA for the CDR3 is TGTGCCAGCAGCCCCCGTGGCGGGAGGCAAGAGACCCAGTACTTC. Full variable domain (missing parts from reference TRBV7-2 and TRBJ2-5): GAGVSQSPSNKVTEKGKDVELRCDPISGHTALYWYRQSLGQGLEFLIYFQGNSAPDKSGLPSDRFSAERTGGSVSTLTIQRTQQEDSAVYLCASSPRGGRQETQYFGPGTRLLVL.

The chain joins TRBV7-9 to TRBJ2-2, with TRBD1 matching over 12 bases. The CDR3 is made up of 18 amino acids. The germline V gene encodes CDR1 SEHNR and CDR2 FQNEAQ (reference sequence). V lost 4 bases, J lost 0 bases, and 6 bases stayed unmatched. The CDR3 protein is CASSSPGQGASNTGELFF. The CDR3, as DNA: TGTGCCAGCAGCTCGCCGGGACAGGGGGCATCGAACACCGGGGAGCTGTTTTTT.

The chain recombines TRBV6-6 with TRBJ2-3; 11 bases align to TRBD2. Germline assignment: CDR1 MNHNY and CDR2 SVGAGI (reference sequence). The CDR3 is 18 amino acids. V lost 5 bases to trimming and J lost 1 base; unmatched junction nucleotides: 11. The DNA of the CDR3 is TGTGCCAGCAGTCTAACTAGCGGGAGAGGCTTTGGCACAGATACGCAGTATTTT. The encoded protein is CASSLTSGRGFGTDTQYF.

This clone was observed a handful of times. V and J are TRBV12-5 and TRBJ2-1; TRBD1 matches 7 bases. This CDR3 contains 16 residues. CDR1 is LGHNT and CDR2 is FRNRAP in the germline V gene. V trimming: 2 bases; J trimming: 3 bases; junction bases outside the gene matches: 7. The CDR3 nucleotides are TGTGCTAGTGGTTTGAGCCCGACAGGGAACTACAATGAGCAGTTCTTC. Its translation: CASGLSPTGNYNEQFF.

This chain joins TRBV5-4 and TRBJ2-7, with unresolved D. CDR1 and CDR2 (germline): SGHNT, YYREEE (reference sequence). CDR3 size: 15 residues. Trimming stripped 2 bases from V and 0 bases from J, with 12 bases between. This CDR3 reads CASSLVYSGSYEQYF. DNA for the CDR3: TGTGCCAGCAGCTTAGTCTATTCGGGCTCCTACGAGCAGTACTTC.

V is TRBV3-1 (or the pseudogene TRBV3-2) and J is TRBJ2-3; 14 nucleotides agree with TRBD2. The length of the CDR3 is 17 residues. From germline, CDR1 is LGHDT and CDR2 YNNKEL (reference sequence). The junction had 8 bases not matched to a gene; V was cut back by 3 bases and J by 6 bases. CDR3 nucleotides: TGTGCCAGCAGCCAGAGGGGACTAGCGGGAGATTTGGATACGCAGTATTTT. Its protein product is CASSQRGLAGDLDTQYF.

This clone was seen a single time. The CDR3 nucleotides are TGTGCCAGCAGCTACGCCCCCGGGACAACCTACTACGAGCAGTACTTC. Translated, it gives CASSYAPGTTYYEQYF. The gene calls are TRBV6-5 and TRBJ2-7; D perhaps matches TRBD1 (6 bases). Germline assignment: CDR1 MNHEY and CDR2 SVGAGI. V lost 6 bases to trimming and J lost 3 bases, with 21 bases between them. The length of the CDR3 is 16 residues.

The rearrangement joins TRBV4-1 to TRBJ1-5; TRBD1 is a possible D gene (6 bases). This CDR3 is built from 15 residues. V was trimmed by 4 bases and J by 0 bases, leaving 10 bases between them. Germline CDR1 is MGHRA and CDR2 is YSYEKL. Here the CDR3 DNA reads TGCGCCAGCAGCCTGACAGGAAATAGCAATCAGCCCCAGCATTTT. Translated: CASSLTGNSNQPQHF.

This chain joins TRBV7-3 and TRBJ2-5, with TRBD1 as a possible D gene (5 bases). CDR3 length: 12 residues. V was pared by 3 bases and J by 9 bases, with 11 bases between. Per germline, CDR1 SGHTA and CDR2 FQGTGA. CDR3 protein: CASSLDNTSQYF. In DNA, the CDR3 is TGTGCCAGCAGCTTGGACAATACCTCCCAGTACTTC.

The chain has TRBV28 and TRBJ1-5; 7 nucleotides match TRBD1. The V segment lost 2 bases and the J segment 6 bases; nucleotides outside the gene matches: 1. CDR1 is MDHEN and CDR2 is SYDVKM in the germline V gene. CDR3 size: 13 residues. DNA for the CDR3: TGTGCCAGCAGTTTACAGGGGGTTCAGCCCCAGCATTTT. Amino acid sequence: CASSLQGVQPQHF.

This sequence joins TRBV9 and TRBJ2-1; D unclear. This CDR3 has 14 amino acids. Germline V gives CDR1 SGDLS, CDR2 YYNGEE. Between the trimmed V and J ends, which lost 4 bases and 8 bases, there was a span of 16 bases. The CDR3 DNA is TGTGCCAGCAGCCCTGTATACCGAATAGATGAGCAGTTCTTC. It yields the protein CASSPVYRIDEQFF.

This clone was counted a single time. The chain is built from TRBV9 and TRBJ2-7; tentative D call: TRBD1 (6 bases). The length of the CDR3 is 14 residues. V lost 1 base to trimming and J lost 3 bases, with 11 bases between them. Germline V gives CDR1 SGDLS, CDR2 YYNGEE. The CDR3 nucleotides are TGTGCCAGCAGCGTACAGGGGAATAACTACGAGCAGTACTTC. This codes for CASSVQGNNYEQYF.

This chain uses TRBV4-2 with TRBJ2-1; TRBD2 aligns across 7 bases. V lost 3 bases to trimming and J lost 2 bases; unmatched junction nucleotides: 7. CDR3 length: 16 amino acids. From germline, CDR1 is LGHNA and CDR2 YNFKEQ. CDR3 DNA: TGTGCCAGCAGCCACACTAGCGAGGCTACCTACAATGAGCAGTTCTTC. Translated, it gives CASSHTSEATYNEQFF.

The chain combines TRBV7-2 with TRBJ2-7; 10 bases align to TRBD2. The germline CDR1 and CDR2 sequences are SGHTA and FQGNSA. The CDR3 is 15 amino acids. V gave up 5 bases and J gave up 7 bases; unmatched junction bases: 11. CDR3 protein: CASSTRAGGPEEQYF. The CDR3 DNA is TGTGCCAGCAGCACCCGAGCGGGAGGGCCCGAAGAGCAGTACTTC.

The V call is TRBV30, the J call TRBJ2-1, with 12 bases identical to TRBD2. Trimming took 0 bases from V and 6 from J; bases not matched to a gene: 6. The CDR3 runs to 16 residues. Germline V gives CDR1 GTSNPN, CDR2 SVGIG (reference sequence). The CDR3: CAWSVASGRASNEQFF. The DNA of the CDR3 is TGTGCCTGGAGTGTAGCTAGCGGGAGGGCCAGCAATGAGCAGTTCTTC.

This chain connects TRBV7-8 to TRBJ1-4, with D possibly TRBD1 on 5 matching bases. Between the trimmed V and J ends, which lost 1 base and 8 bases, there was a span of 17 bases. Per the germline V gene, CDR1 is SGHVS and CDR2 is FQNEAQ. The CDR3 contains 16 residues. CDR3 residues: CASSLVIRGGKEKLFF. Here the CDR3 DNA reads TGTGCCAGCAGCTTAGTAATTCGTGGGGGGAAGGAAAAACTGTTTTTT.